These 30 T cell receptor beta chains were sequenced from one sample in a study of cytomegalovirus exposure and HLA in healthy donors. A multiplex PCR was run with 60 Vbeta primers and 13 Jbeta primers. Using immunoSEQ multiplex PCR, the repertoire was profiled, and TCRdb retains in-frame clones only, with some absent. The sample has some 150,000 clones, 50% to 75% seen once. The sequenced material came from PBMCs. These receptors were collected from a woman aged 55-70 years in good health and CMV-seropositive.

V and J are TRBV6-5 and TRBJ1-3, with 7 bases matching TRBD1. There are 15 residues in the CDR3. Germline CDR1 MNHEY, CDR2 SVGAGI. With V trimmed by 6 bases and J by 2 bases, 7 bases remained unmatched. CDR3 in DNA: TGTGCCAGCAGGGGGGGACAGTACCCTGGAAACACCATATATTTT. As protein: CASRGGQYPGNTIYF.

This sequence joins TRBV4-1 and TRBJ2-7; tentatively, D is TRBD1 (6 bases). The germline gives CDR1 MGHRA, CDR2 YSYEKL. V was clipped by 5 bases and J by 0 bases, with 20 bases between them. The CDR3 is 17 residues long. The DNA for the CDR3 is TGCGCCAGCAGCTGGGGGCCCCCCGGTCTTACCTCCTACGAGCAGTACTTC. Its translation is CASSWGPPGLTSYEQYF.

J is TRBJ2-7 and V is TRBV5-1; 7 bases fit TRBD1. This CDR3 has 14 residues. CDR1 is SGHRS, CDR2 YFSETQ, per germline. Trimming at V came to 0 bases and at J to 2 bases, leaving 2 bases not matched to a gene. As DNA, the CDR3 is TGCGCCAGCAGCTTGGTCGGGACAGCCTACGAGCAGTACTTC. It specifies CASSLVGTAYEQYF. The full variable domain, rest sourced from reference TRBV5-1 and TRBJ2-7, is KAGVTQTPRYLIKTRGQQVTLSCSPISGHRSVSWYQQTPGQGLQFLFEYFSETQRNKGNFPGRFSGRQFSNSRSEMNVSTLELGDSALYLCASSLVGTAYEQYFGPGTRLTVT.

This clone was seen only a few times. The rearrangement joins TRBV28 to TRBJ2-2; D remains unclear. Germline V CDR1 and CDR2: MDHEN, SYDVKM. The CDR3 consists of 15 residues. Trimming took off 7 bases at V and 4 bases at J, with 16 bases between the two ends. CDR3 loop: CASMALARGTGELFF. As DNA, the CDR3 is TGTGCCAGCATGGCCCTGGCCCGTGGCACCGGGGAGCTGTTTTTT. Together with reference TRBV28 and TRBJ2-2, the CDR3 gives the full variable domain: DVKVTQSSRYLVKRTGEKVFLECVQDMDHENMFWYRQDPGLGLRLIYFSYDVKMKEKGDIPEGYSVSREKKERFSLILESASTNQTSMYLCASMALARGTGELFFGEGSRLTVL.

This rearrangement joins TRBV28 to TRBJ2-5, with D tentatively TRBD2 (6 bases). Germline CDR1 MDHEN, CDR2 SYDVKM. V was cut by 6 bases and J by 5 bases, with 19 bases left in between. The CDR3 is 15 amino acids. The CDR3 coding sequence is TGTGCCAGCAGCCGCTCCACGGGGGTCGTGGAGACCCAGTACTTC. The encoded protein is CASSRSTGVVETQYF.

This clone was recorded a few times. The junction departs from germline at one end; a sequencing error may be responsible. The J gene is TRBJ2-2, the V gene TRBV5-6, with D unresolved. The V gene's germline CDR1 is SGHDT and CDR2 YYEEEE. The CDR3 has 13 amino acids. CDR3 nucleotides: TGTGCCAGCAGTTTGGACGTGAGCGGGGAGCTGTTTTTT. This encodes CASSLDVSGELFF.

The chain recombines TRBV27 with TRBJ1-6; no clear D. The V and J ends lost 11 bases and 10 bases respectively, with 21 bases between them. The CDR3 has 14 amino acids. Germline CDR1 MNHEY, CDR2 SMNVEV (reference sequence). The chain's CDR3 is CAAGILGLGSPLHF. CDR3 sequence (DNA): TGTGCCGCAGGTATTTTGGGCCTCGGATCACCCCTCCACTTT.

This chain connects TRBV25-1 to TRBJ2-7; D not certain. Germline assignment: CDR1 MGHDK and CDR2 SYGVNS. The CDR3 contains 15 residues. Deletions cut 1 base from V and 2 bases from J, with 12 bases between. The DNA of the CDR3 is TGTGCCAGCAGTGAATCGATAGTCGCGACCTACGAGCAGTACTTC. It is translated as CASSESIVATYEQYF.

The V call is TRBV30, the J call TRBJ2-6; 7 bases align to TRBD1. This CDR3 is 15 amino acids long. The germline CDR1 and CDR2 sequences are GTSNPN and SVGIG (reference sequence). The DNA for the CDR3 is TGTGCTTGTACAGGGGAATCATCTGGGGCCAACGTCCTGACTTTC. It translates to CACTGESSGANVLTF.

The rearrangement joins TRBV28 to TRBJ1-1; 7 positions match TRBD1. Trimming cost V 2 bases and J 6 bases; bases outside gene matches: 6. From germline, CDR1 is MDHEN and CDR2 SYDVKM. CDR3 size: 14 residues. The CDR3: CASSLGQAIAEAFF. The CDR3 bases are TGTGCCAGCAGTTTAGGACAGGCCATAGCTGAAGCTTTCTTT.

The V gene is TRBV7-9, the J gene TRBJ1-4; 12 nucleotides match TRBD1. Germline V gives CDR1 SEHNR, CDR2 FQNEAQ (reference sequence). The CDR3 has 16 amino acids. V dropped 4 bases and J dropped 7; count of bases not matched to a gene: 7. The CDR3 DNA follows: TGTGCCAGCAGCTCCGGGACAGGGGGCGAAAGTGAAAAACTGTTTTTT. It yields the protein CASSSGTGGESEKLFF.

The chain has TRBV5-1 and TRBJ2-1; D gene uncertain. This CDR3 has 15 amino acids. The V end lost 0 bases, the J end lost 0 bases, and 7 bases lay between the germline ends. Germline loops: CDR1 SGHRS, CDR2 YFSETQ. This CDR3 reads CASSLDGFSYNEQFF. The CDR3 nucleotides read TGCGCCAGCAGCTTGGACGGGTTCTCCTACAATGAGCAGTTCTTC.

This chain links TRBV28 with TRBJ1-1, with 7 bases that match TRBD1. This CDR3 contains 15 residues. V shed 3 bases, J shed 5 bases, and the junction held 9 bases outside the gene matches. CDR1 is MDHEN and CDR2 is SYDVKM in the germline V gene. In DNA, the CDR3 is TGTGCCAGCAGTTTTCTAGGGGGCGGGGGGACTGAAGCTTTCTTT. It codes for CASSFLGGGGTEAFF.

This chain links TRBV12-5 with TRBJ2-1, with 7 bases matching TRBD2. V gave up 0 bases and J gave up 5 bases; unmatched junction bases: 10. CDR3 length: 17 amino acids. Germline V gene lookup returns CDR1 LGHNT and CDR2 FRNRAP. The CDR3 is CASGLVVAAGDHNEQFF. Here the CDR3 DNA reads TGTGCTAGTGGTTTGGTAGTTGCGGCGGGAGACCACAATGAGCAGTTCTTC.

The chain combines TRBV7-3 with TRBJ2-3, with D possibly being TRBD1 (6 bases). The CDR3 spans 16 residues. Trimming took 0 bases from V and 2 from J, leaving 12 bases between them. CDR1 is SGHTA and CDR2 is FQGTGA in the germline V gene. CDR3 in DNA: TGTGCCAGCAGCTTAACCGGTGGGGGCGCCACAGATACGCAGTATTTT. It translates to CASSLTGGGATDTQYF.

The chain joins TRBV5-4 to TRBJ2-5; tentative D call: TRBD2 (6 bases). In germline, CDR1 is SGHNT, CDR2 YYREEE (reference sequence). The CDR3 is 16 amino acids. With 2 bases removed from V and 5 bases from J, the gap between germline ends came to 19 bases. The CDR3: CASSFYPGLSGETQYF. The CDR3 region has the DNA TGTGCCAGCAGCTTTTACCCGGGACTCTCAGGGGAGACCCAGTACTTC.

The chain has TRBV28 and TRBJ1-3, with 9 bases lining up with TRBD1. Per the germline V gene, CDR1 is MDHEN and CDR2 is SYDVKM. V was pared by 2 bases and J by 2 bases, with 1 base of the junction left unmatched. This CDR3 is 15 amino acids long. In DNA, the CDR3 is TGTGCCAGCAGTTTAGGACAGGGGACTGGAAACACCATATATTTT. Its protein is CASSLGQGTGNTIYF.

This clone was counted only a few times. V gene TRBV9 combines with J gene TRBJ1-4; the match to TRBD1 covers 8 bases. From germline, CDR1 is SGDLS and CDR2 YYNGEE. The CDR3 totals 15 residues. V dropped 4 bases and J dropped 2; count of bases not matched to a gene: 4. Written as DNA, the CDR3 is TGTGCCAGCAGCAAACAGGGGGGGACTAATGAAAAACTGTTTTTT. Encoded protein: CASSKQGGTNEKLFF.

This clone was observed a handful of times. This rearrangement joins TRBV30 to TRBJ2-7; a possible D gene is TRBD2 (6 bases). Trimming removed 0 bases from V and 0 bases from J, with 15 bases in between. The CDR3 has 16 residues. The germline gives CDR1 GTSNPN, CDR2 SVGIG (reference sequence). The CDR3 DNA sequence: TGTGCCTGGAGTGTTCTTAAACTAGCCAGCTCCTACGAGCAGTACTTC. Its translation is CAWSVLKLASSYEQYF.

The V gene is TRBV11-1, the J gene TRBJ2-3, with 7 bases lining up with TRBD2. Germline values: CDR1 SGHAT, CDR2 FQDESV (reference sequence). The CDR3 loop spans 15 amino acids. With 1 base clipped from V and 5 bases from J, the junction kept 6 bases outside the gene matches. The CDR3 here is CASSLVGVAGDTQYF. CDR3 DNA sequence: TGTGCCAGCAGCTTAGTTGGAGTAGCGGGAGATACGCAGTATTTT.

This clone has only one observation. The rearrangement joins TRBV4-1 to TRBJ2-5; 10 positions agree with TRBD2. The CDR3 covers 17 residues. Looked up from germline, CDR1 is MGHRA and CDR2 is YSYEKL. Trimming at V came to 4 bases and at J to 1 base, leaving 9 bases not matched to a gene. CDR3 loop: CASSRLAGVGGQETQYF. DNA of the CDR3: TGCGCCAGCAGCCGCCTAGCGGGAGTTGGGGGCCAAGAGACCCAGTACTTC.

The V gene is TRBV5-1, the J gene TRBJ2-1; tentative D call: TRBD2 (5 bases). The V and J ends lost 1 base and 9 bases respectively, with 23 bases between them. Germline lookup yields CDR1 SGHRS and CDR2 YFSETQ. This CDR3 is built from 17 residues. CDR3 bases: TGCGCCAGCAGCTTGAGTTCTTATGGCGGACTTACAAGTGAGCAGTTCTTC. This translates into CASSLSSYGGLTSEQFF.

The chain carries TRBV7-7 and TRBJ2-5, with a weak D call TRBD2 (5 bases). CDR1 and CDR2 (germline): SSHAT, FNYEAQ (reference sequence). The CDR3 has 16 residues. The V end lost 0 bases, the J end lost 2 bases, and 13 bases lay between the germline ends. CDR3 loop: CASSLARDSVQETQYF. The DNA of the CDR3 is TGTGCCAGCAGCTTAGCGAGGGATAGCGTTCAAGAGACCCAGTACTTC.

This chain uses TRBV5-1 with TRBJ2-7; D perhaps matches TRBD2 (5 bases). This CDR3 is 16 amino acids long. With 5 bases removed from V and 1 base from J, the gap between germline ends came to 19 bases. From germline, CDR1 is SGHRS and CDR2 YFSETQ. CDR3 protein: CASSYEGSSLSYEQYF. CDR3 nucleotides: TGCGCCAGCAGTTACGAGGGCAGTAGTCTTTCCTACGAGCAGTACTTC.

The CDR3 sequence: CASSPPTSGGRAYEQYF. The DNA for the CDR3 is TGTGCCAGCTCACCACCGACGTCGGGAGGCCGGGCGTACGAGCAGTACTTC. The genes are TRBV18 and TRBJ2-7; TRBD2 aligns across 7 bases. Unmatched junction bases numbered 12, after V lost 0 bases and J lost 4 bases. The length of the CDR3 is 17 residues. CDR1 and CDR2 (germline): KGHSH, LQKENI.

This sequence joins TRBV6-1 and TRBJ1-5, with D unresolved. The CDR3 totals 17 residues. Per germline, CDR1 MNHNS and CDR2 SASEGT. V shed 3 bases and J shed 0 bases, with 15 bases lying between them. Here the CDR3 reads CASSEKDGRFSNQPQHF. CDR3 bases: TGTGCCAGCAGTGAGAAAGACGGGAGATTTAGCAATCAGCCCCAGCATTTT.

The chain employs TRBV9 and TRBJ1-2; possibly TRBD1 for D (5 bases). CDR1 is SGDLS and CDR2 is YYNGEE in the germline V gene. CDR3 length equals 15 residues. Trimming removed 3 bases at V and 2 bases at J, with 14 bases between. CDR3: CASSAGHVVNYGYTF. DNA for the CDR3: TGTGCCAGCAGCGCTGGACACGTAGTCAACTATGGCTACACCTTC.

This clone was detected only a few times. The chain employs TRBV7-3 and TRBJ2-5; 9 positions agree with TRBD2. Trimming at V came to 5 bases and at J to 5 bases, leaving 9 bases not matched to a gene. The germline CDR1 and CDR2 sequences are SGHTA and FQGTGA. This CDR3 has 15 residues. The CDR3 spells CASSPQRGVGETQYF. The CDR3 coding sequence is TGTGCCAGCAGCCCACAGCGGGGGGTGGGGGAGACCCAGTACTTC.

Turning to this clone: The identical CDR3 is also encoded by other nucleotide sequences in the sample. The chain uses TRBV18 and TRBJ2-3, with D possibly matching TRBD2 (5 bases). Trimming took off 3 bases at V and 0 bases at J, with 7 bases between the two ends. This CDR3 comprises 14 residues. Germline V gene data show CDR1 as KGHSH and CDR2 as LQKENI. In DNA form, the CDR3 reads TGTGCCAGCTCACCCGGCGGGAGCACAGATACGCAGTATTTT. Amino acids: CASSPGGSTDTQYF.

This clone was found a few times. This sequence joins TRBV19 and TRBJ1-5, with D possibly TRBD1 on 5 matching bases. The CDR3 is made up of 15 amino acids. V was pared by 3 bases and J by 4 bases, with 13 bases between. Germline loops: CDR1 LNHDA, CDR2 SQIVND (reference sequence). The chain's CDR3 is CASSMEGTGNQPQHF. CDR3 DNA: TGTGCCAGTAGTATGGAGGGGACGGGGAATCAGCCCCAGCATTTT.